This record covers a single TCR beta chain. What it binds is not known. This sample is part of a study of pediatric ulcerative colitis. Overall study findings and caveats: Two rectal CDR3 clonotypes occurred in all ulcerative colitis patients. Two patients had blood samples with substantially reduced template counts. Compared with controls, ulcerative colitis showed greater blood-rectum clone sharing. Clonal expansions reduced rectal repertoire diversity in acute severe colitis.

Produced via immunoSEQ multiplex PCR; TCRdb's table is partial and in-frame only. The sample has tens of thousands of clones; around 80% are singletons. Trimming pared 4 bases from V and 10 bases from J, leaving 17 bases between. Germline V CDR1 and CDR2: SGHRS, YFSETQ. This CDR3 is 14 amino acids long. This clonotype was sampled from a boy aged 5-17 years with moderate ulcerative colitis. The rearrangement joins TRBV5-1 to TRBJ1-4, with D maybe TRBD1 (5 bases). Sequenced material: blood. The CDR3 bases are TGCGCCAGCAGCCTGAATACCGGGGCGGGAAAACTGTTTTTT. Its protein is CASSLNTGAGKLFF.